This T cell receptor beta chain was identified during a study of breast tumors, draining lymph nodes, adjacent tissues. General study points: Data fit most tumor T cells coming from lymph node, expanding in tumor. That most tumor T cells come from lymph nodes remained unproven. Compared with lymph nodes, tumors were less diverse; compared with nontumor tissue, more.

TCRdb redid the calling of the multiplex PCR reads with MiXCR, one entry per CDR3 protein. The sample contains 150,000 to 200,000 distinct CDR3 sequences, roughly 29% of which appear only once. The lymph nodes were axillary draining lymph nodes from breast cancer patients. The V gene's germline CDR1 is SGHVT and CDR2 SQSDAQ. This CDR3 is 11 amino acids long. Concerning this clonotype itself: The antigen is unknown. The junction departs from the called germline gene at one end, perhaps through a read error.

This sequence originates from a female donor with breast cancer. Some clones in this sample may be carry-over from other donors' samples. Input material: axillary lymph node tissue. This chain uses TRBV7-4 with TRBJ2-5, with unresolved D. The CDR3 coding sequence is TGTGCCAGCAGTTTACCTTGGACCCGGTACTTC. Translating gives CASSLPWTRYF.